This T cell receptor (beta chain) was found in a study of Ad26.COV2.S vaccination and SARS-CoV-2 variants. Background on the study: Enrolled in COV1001, the donor was in the Ad26.COV2.S trial arm, which received the vaccine.

Treatment defined: some 20 received Ad26.COV2.S at low or high dose, single or two shots; 5 received placebo; per-sample allocation not given. Day 63 after the first injection of vaccine or placebo was the sampling time. SARS-CoV-2 spike from the Wuhan strain was encoded by the vaccine, an Ad26 vector. The CDR3 contains 14 residues. Germline V gene sequence: CDR1 MGHRA, CDR2 YSYEKL. V gave up 1 base and J gave up 11 bases, with 15 bases separating them. Study conclusions and caveats: Considerable breadth of spike-specific CD8+ and CD4+ T cell responses has reportedly been documented following vaccination. With respect to non-spike TCR breadth, vaccine and placebo recipients were similar.

Repertoires were generated with immunoSEQ multiplex PCR, while TCRdb's copy carries only in-frame clones and drops some. The table has some 410,000 clones, 92% seen once; the top ten hold more than 1.5%. With respect to this clone: Its antigen is undetermined.

V and J are TRBV4-1 and TRBJ1-5; D remains ambiguous. Sequenced here: peripheral blood, sampled in a trial of Ad26.COV2.S vaccine versus placebo. The receptor was isolated from a person between 18 and 60 years old who received the Ad26.COV2.S COVID-19 vaccine or a placebo. The CDR3 spells CASSQGLAGMTQHF. DNA for the CDR3: TGCGCCAGCAGCCAAGGACTGGCGGGAATGACCCAGCATTTT.